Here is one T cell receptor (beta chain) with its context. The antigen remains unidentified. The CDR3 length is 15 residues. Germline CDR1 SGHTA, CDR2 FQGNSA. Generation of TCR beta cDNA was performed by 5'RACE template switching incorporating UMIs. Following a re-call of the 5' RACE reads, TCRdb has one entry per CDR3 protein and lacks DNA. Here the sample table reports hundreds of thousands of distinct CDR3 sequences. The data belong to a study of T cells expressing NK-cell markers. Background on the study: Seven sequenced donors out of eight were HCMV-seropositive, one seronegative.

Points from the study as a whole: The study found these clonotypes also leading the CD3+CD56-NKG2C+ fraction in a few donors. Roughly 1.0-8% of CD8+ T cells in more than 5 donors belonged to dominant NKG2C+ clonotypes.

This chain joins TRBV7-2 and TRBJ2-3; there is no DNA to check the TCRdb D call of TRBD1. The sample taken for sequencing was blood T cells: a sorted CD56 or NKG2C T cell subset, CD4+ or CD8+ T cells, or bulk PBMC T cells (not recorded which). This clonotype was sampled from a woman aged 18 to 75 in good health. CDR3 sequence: CASSSGWGYTDTQYF.